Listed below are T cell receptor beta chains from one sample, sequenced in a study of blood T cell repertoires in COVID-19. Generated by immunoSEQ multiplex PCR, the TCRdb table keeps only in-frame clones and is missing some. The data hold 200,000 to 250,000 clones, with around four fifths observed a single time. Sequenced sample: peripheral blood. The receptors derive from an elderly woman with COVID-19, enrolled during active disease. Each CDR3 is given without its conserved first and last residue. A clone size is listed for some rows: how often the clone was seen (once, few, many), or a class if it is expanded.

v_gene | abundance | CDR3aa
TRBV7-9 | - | ASSSGRGSYFYEQY
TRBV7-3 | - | ASSPSDRVRYGYT
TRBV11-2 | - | ASSYTRGIQETQY
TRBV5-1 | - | ASSLSGSGTDTQY
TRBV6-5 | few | ASSRGQGTEAF
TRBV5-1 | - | ASSFLNSPLH
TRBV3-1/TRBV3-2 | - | ASSQESTATNEKLF
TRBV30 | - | AWSVGGAQETQY
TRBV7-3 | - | ASSLTKDSGTT
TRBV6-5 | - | ASRPSGGTDTQY
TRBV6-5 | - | ASSSGRGQPQH
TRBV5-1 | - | ASSLSLSGMNPGELF
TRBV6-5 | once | ASSYSGGGYT
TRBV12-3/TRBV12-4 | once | ASSLMGLEAF
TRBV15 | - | ATSRETVSGYT
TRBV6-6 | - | ASSTNWAYEQY
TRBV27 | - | ASSFRRTGGNREAF
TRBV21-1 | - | ASSLGQGLSPLH